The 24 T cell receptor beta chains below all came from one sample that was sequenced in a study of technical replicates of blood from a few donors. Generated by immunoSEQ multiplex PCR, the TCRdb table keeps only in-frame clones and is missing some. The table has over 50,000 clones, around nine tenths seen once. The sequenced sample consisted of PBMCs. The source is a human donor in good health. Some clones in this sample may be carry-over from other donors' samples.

The CDR3 loop is CASSVDGLAFNEQFF. For the CDR3, the DNA is TGTGCCAGCAGCGTAGACGGACTAGCTTTCAATGAGCAGTTCTTC. The chain is built from TRBV9 and TRBJ2-1; 8 nucleotides line up with TRBD2. Germline CDR1 SGDLS, CDR2 YYNGEE. The CDR3 contains 15 residues. Trimming took 0 bases from V and 6 from J; bases not matched to a gene: 5.

CDR3 DNA: TGCGCCAGCAGCCCCCTAGCGGGAGGGCCGGTAGATACGCAGTATTTT. It translates to CASSPLAGGPVDTQYF. The gene calls are TRBV5-1 and TRBJ2-3; 12 bases agree with TRBD2. CDR1 and CDR2 (germline): SGHRS, YFSETQ. This CDR3 contains 16 residues. J gave up 5 bases and V 4 bases, and 8 bases lay outside the gene matches.

DNA of the CDR3: TGTGCCAGCAGTGCTCAGGGGGTGGTTCCTACCTACGAGCAGTACTTC. Residues: CASSAQGVVPTYEQYF. The chain links TRBV6-1 to TRBJ2-7; TRBD1 agrees at 7 bases. Germline CDR1 and CDR2: MNHNS and SASEGT. V was clipped by 4 bases and J by 2 bases; unmatched bases: 11. The CDR3 consists of 16 residues.

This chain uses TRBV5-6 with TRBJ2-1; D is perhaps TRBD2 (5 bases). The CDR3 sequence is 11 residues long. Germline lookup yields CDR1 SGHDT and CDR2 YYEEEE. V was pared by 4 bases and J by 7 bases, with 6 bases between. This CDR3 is CASSRTNEQFF. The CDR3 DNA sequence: TGTGCCAGCAGCAGGACTAATGAGCAGTTCTTC.

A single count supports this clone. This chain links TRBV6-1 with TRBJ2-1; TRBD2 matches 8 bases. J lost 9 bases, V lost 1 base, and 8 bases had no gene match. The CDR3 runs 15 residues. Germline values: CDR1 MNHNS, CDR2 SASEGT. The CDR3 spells CASSEGGTSRSEQFF. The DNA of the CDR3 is TGTGCCAGCAGTGAAGGCGGGACTAGTCGAAGTGAGCAGTTCTTC.

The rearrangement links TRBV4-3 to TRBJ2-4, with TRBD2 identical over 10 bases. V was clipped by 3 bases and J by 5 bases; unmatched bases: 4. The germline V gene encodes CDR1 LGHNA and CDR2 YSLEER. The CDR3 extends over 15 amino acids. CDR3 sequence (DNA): TGCGCCAGCAGCCACAGAGCGGGGGGGGAAAACATTCAGTACTTC. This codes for CASSHRAGGENIQYF.

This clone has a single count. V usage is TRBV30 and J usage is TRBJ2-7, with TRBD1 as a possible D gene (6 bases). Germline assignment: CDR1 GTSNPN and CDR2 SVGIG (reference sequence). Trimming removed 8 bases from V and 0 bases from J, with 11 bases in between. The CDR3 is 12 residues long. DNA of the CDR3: TGTGCCCACACAGGGAGCTCCTACGAGCAGTACTTC. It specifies CAHTGSSYEQYF.

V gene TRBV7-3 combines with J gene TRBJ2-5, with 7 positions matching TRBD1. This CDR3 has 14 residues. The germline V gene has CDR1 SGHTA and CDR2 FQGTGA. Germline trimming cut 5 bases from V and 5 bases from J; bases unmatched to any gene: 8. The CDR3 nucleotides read TGTGCCAGCAGCCCCCGGACAGGTGGGGAGACCCAGTACTTC. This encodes CASSPRTGGETQYF.

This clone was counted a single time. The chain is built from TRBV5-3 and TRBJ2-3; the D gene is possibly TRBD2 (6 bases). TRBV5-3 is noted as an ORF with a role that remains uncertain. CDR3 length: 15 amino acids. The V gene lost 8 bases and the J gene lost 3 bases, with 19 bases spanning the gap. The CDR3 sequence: CARSPIRLDTDTQYF. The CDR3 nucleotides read TGTGCCAGGAGCCCGATTCGACTAGATACAGATACGCAGTATTTT.

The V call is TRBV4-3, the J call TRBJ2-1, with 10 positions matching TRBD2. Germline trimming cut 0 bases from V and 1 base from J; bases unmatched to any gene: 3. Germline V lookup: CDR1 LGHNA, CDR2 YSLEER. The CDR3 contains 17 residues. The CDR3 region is CASSQDRTSGSYNEQFF. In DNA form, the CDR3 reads TGCGCCAGCAGCCAAGATCGGACTAGCGGTTCCTACAATGAGCAGTTCTTC.

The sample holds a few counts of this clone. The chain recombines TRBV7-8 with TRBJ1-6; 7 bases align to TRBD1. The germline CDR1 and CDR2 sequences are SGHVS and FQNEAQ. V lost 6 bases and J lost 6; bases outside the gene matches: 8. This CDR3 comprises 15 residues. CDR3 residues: CASSTFGQANSPLHF. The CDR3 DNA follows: TGTGCCAGCAGTACCTTCGGACAGGCTAATTCACCCCTCCACTTT.

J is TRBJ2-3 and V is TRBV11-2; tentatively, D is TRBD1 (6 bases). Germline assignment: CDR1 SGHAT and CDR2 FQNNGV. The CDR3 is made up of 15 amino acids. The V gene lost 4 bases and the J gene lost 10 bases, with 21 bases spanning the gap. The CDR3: CASSSRGTDLGSQYF. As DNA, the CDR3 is TGTGCCAGCAGCTCTAGGGGGACGGATCTGGGGTCGCAGTATTTT. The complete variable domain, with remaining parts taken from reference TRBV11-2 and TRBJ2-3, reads EAGVAQSPRYKIIEKRQSVAFWCNPISGHATLYWYQQILGQGPKLLIQFQNNGVVDDSQLPKDRFSAERLKGVDSTLKIQPAKLEDSAVYLCASSSRGTDLGSQYFGPGTRLTVL.

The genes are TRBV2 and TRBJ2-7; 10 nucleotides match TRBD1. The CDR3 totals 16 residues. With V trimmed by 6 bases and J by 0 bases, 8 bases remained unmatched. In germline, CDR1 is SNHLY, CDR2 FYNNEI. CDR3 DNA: TGTGCCAGCAGAAGACCGGGACAGGGGTTCTCCTACGAGCAGTACTTC. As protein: CASRRPGQGFSYEQYF.

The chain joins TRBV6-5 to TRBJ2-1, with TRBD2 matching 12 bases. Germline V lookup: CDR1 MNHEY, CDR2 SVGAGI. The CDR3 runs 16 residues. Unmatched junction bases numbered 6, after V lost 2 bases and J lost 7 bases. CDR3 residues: CASSYAGLAGVNEQFF. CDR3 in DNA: TGTGCCAGCAGTTACGCGGGACTAGCGGGCGTTAATGAGCAGTTCTTC.

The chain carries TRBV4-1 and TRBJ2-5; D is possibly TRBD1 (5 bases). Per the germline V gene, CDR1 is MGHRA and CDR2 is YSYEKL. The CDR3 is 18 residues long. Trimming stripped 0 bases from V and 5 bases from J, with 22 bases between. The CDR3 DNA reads TGCGCCAGCAGCCAAGAGGCCCCCTTTGTCAGGGTGTATGAGACCCAGTACTTC. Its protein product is CASSQEAPFVRVYETQYF.

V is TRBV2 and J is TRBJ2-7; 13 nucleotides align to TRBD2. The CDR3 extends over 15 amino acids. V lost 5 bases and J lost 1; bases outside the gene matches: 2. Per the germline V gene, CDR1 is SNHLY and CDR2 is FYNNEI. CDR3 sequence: CASSQLAGGSYEQYF. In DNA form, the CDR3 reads TGTGCCAGCAGTCAACTAGCGGGGGGGTCCTACGAGCAGTACTTC.

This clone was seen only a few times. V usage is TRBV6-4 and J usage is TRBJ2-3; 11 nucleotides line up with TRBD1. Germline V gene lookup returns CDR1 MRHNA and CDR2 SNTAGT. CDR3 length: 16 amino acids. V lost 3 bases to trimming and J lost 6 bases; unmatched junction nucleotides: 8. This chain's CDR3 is CASSDSRDRGSDTQYF. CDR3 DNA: TGTGCCAGCAGTGATTCGCGGGACAGGGGGTCGGATACGCAGTATTTT.

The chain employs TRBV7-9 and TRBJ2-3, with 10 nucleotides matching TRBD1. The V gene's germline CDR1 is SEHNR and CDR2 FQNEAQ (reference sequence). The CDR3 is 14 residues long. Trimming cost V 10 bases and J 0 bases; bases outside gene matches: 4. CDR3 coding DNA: TGTGCCACCCGACAGGGGGCTAGCACAGATACGCAGTATTTT. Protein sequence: CATRQGASTDTQYF.

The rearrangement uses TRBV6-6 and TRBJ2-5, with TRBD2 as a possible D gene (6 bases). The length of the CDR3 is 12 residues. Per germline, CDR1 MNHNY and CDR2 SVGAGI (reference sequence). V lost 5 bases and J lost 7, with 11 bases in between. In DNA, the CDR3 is TGTGCCAGCAGTCCGGACGGGGGGACCCAGTACTTC. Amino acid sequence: CASSPDGGTQYF.

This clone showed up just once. CDR3 protein: CASSTRRGGHEQYF. The DNA for the CDR3 is TGTGCCAGCAGCACGAGGAGGGGCGGACACGAGCAGTACTTC. The chain employs TRBV13 and TRBJ2-7; perhaps TRBD2 as D (6 bases). This CDR3 spans 14 amino acids. From germline, CDR1 is PRHDT and CDR2 FYEKMQ (reference sequence). V was pared by 5 bases and J by 5 bases, with 16 bases between.

For the CDR3, the DNA is TGTGCCTGGAGTGGCCGTGGGGGAGGGAATCAGCCCCAGCATTTT. This gives the protein CAWSGRGGGNQPQHF. V gene TRBV30 combines with J gene TRBJ1-5, with a tentative D call TRBD1 (5 bases). The CDR3 is 15 amino acids. The V gene's germline CDR1 is GTSNPN and CDR2 SVGIG (reference sequence). V lost 1 base and J lost 4, with 14 bases in between.

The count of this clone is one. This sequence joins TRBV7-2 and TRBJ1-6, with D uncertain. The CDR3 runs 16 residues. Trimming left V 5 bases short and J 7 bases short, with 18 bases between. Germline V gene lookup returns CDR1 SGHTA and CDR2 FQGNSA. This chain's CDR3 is CASSPRFGRHNSPLHF. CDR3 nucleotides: TGTGCCAGCAGCCCGCGTTTCGGCAGGCACAATTCACCCCTCCACTTT.

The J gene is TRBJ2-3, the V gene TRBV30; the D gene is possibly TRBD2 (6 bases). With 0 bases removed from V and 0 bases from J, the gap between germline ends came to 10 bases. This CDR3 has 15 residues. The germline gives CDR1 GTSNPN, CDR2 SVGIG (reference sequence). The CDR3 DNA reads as TGTGCCTGGAGTGTACCACGGGAGAGCACAGATACGCAGTATTTT. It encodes CAWSVPRESTDTQYF.

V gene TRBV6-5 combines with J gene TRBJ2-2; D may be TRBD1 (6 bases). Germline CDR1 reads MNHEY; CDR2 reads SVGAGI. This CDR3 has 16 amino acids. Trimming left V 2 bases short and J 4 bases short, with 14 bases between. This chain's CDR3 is CASSYETLRGTGELFF. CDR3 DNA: TGTGCCAGCAGTTACGAAACCCTCAGGGGCACCGGGGAGCTGTTTTTT.